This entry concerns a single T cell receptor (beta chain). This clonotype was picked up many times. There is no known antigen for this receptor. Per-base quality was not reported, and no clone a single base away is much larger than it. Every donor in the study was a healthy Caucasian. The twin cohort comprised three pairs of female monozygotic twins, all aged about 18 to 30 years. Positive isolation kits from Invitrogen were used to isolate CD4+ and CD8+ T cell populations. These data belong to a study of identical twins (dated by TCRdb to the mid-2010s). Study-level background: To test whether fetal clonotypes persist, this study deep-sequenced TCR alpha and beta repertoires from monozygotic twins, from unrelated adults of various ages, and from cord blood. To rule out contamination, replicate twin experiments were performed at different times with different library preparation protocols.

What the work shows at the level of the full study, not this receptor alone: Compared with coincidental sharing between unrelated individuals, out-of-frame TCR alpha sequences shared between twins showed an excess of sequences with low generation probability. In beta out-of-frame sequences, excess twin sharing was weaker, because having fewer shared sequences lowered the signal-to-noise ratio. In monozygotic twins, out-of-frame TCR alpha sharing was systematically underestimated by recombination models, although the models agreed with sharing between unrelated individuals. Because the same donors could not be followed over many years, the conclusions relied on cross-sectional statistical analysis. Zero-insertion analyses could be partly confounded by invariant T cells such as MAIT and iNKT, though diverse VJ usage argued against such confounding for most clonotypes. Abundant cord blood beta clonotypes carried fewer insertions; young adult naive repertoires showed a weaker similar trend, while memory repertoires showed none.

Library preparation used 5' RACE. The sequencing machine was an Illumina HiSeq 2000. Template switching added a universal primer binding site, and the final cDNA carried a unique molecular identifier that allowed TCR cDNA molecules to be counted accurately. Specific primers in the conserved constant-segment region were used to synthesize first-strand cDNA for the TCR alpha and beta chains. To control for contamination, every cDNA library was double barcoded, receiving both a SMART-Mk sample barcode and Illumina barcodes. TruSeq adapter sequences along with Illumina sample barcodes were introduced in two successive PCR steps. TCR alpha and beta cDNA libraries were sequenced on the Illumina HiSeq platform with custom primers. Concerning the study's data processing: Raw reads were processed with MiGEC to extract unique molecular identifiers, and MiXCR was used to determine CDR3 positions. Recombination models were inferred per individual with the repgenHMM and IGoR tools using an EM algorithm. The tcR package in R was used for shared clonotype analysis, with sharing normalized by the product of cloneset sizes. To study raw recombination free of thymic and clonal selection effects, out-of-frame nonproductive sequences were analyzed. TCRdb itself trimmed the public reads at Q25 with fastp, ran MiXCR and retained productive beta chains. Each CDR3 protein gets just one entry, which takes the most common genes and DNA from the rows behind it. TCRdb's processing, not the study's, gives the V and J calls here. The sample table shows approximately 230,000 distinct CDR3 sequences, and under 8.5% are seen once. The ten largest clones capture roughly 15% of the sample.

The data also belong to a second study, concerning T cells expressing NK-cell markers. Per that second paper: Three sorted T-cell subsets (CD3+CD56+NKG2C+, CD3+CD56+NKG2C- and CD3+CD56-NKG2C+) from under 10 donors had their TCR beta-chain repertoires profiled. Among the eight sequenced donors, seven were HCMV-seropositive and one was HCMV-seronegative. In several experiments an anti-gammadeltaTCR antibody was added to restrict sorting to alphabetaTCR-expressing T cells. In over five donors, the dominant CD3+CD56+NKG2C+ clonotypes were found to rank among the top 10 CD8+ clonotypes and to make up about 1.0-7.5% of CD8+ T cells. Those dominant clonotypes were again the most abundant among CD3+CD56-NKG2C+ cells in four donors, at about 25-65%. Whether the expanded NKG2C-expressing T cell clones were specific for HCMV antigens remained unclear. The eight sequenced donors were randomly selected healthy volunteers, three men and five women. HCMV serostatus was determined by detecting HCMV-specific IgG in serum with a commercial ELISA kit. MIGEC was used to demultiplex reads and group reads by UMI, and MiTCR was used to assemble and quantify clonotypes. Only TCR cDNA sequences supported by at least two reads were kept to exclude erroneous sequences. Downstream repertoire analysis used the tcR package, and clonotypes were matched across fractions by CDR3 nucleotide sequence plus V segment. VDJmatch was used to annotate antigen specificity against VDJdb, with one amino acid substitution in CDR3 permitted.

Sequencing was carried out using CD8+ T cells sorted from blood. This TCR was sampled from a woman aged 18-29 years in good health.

CDR3 sequence: CSATFHTLNTGELFF. DNA sequence: TGCAGCGCCACCTTCCACACTCTTAACACCGGGGAGCTGTTTTTT. The chain was built from TRBV29-1 and TRBJ2-2; the D gene cannot be resolved reliably. V and J are truncated by 7 bases and 2 bases respectively, leaving an intervening sequence of 17 bases. The CDR3 runs 15 amino acids, cysteine and phenylalanine included. Here the CDR3 DNA is all that survives: 45 bases in frame from base 1. From the germline V gene, CDR1 is SQVTM and CDR2 is ANQGSEA.